This TCR beta chain was identified during a study of beta chain features in type 1 diabetes. General study points: The naive, central memory and Treg TCRB repertoires looked more alike in patients than they did in healthy donors. Cells with high TCR expression could be over-represented by cDNA sequencing.

Sequenced material consisted of expressed TCRB transcripts (all of the isolated RNA was reverse transcribed). Only in-frame clones appear in the TCRdb table, and some are missing; sequencing was by immunoSEQ multiplex PCR. The data hold fewer than 350,000 clones, with roughly 21% observed a single time. This clone was detected a few times. Its antigen is not identified. The sequenced sample consisted of naive CD4+ T cells from blood. The source of this sequence is a woman aged 18-29 years in good health.

DNA for the CDR3: TGTGCCTGGAGTGAGACAGGGTGGTACCAAGAGACCCAGTACTTC. This codes for CAWSETGWYQETQYF. This rearrangement joins TRBV30 to TRBJ2-5; 7 bases map to TRBD1. With 1 base clipped from V and 0 bases from J, the junction kept 5 bases outside the gene matches. The CDR3 loop spans 15 amino acids. Germline V lookup: CDR1 GTSNPN, CDR2 SVGIG (reference sequence).